The 8 T cell receptor beta chains reported below all come from one sample, sequenced in a study of blood T cell repertoires in COVID-19. TCRdb's table, derived via immunoSEQ multiplex PCR, lists solely in-frame clones and lacks some. The table lists 63,000 or so clones, 88% of them singletons. The sequenced material came from peripheral blood. The receptors originated from a human donor in a cohort sampled during active COVID-19.

The chain links TRBV27 to TRBJ1-2; 8 bases map to TRBD1. With V trimmed by 8 bases and J by 4 bases, 15 bases remained unmatched. The length of the CDR3 is 16 residues. Germline assignment: CDR1 MNHEY and CDR2 SMNVEV (reference sequence). The CDR3 spells CASGKGDRSFFYGYTF. DNA for the CDR3: TGTGCCAGCGGAAAAGGGGACAGGTCCTTTTTCTATGGCTACACCTTC.

The chain is built from TRBV7-9 and TRBJ2-1; 9 bases match TRBD2. The junction had 17 bases not matched to a gene; V was cut back by 7 bases and J by 1 base. This CDR3 has 19 amino acids. Per the germline V gene, CDR1 is SEHNR and CDR2 is FQNEAQ (reference sequence). CDR3 sequence: CASIALAGANGGSYNEQFF. DNA of the CDR3: TGTGCCAGCATCGCCTTAGCGGGAGCAAATGGGGGATCCTACAATGAGCAGTTCTTC.

The V call is TRBV10-1, the J call TRBJ2-1; 8 bases align to TRBD1. The J segment lost 8 bases and the V segment lost 6 bases, leaving 12 bases of the junction unmatched. Germline V gives CDR1 WNHNN, CDR2 SYGVQD (reference sequence). The CDR3 has 15 amino acids. CDR3 sequence reads: CASSPTTGAMDEQFF. CDR3 coding DNA: TGCGCCAGCAGCCCTACGACAGGGGCCATGGATGAGCAGTTCTTC.

This chain links TRBV2 with TRBJ2-5; 12 bases are shared with TRBD2. J lost 5 bases, V lost 5 bases, and 6 bases had no gene match. The germline V gene encodes CDR1 SNHLY and CDR2 FYNNEI. The CDR3 sequence is 15 residues long. CDR3: CASSPRLAGAETQYF. The DNA of the CDR3 is TGTGCCAGCAGTCCCCGACTAGCGGGAGCCGAGACCCAGTACTTC.

The rearrangement uses TRBV3-1 (or the pseudogene TRBV3-2) and TRBJ2-1; 7 bases match TRBD2. The CDR3 length is 15 residues. The V segment lost 0 bases and the J segment 7 bases; nucleotides outside the gene matches: 6. Per the germline V gene, CDR1 is LGHDT and CDR2 is YNNKEL (reference sequence). The CDR3 here is CASSQESGELNEQFF. In DNA, the CDR3 is TGTGCCAGCAGCCAAGAGAGCGGGGAATTGAATGAGCAGTTCTTC.

As for this clone: The germline gene is not matched at one end of the junction; a read error may be the cause. V and J are TRBV5-1 and TRBJ2-7, with a weak D call TRBD2 (5 bases). Per germline, CDR1 SGHRS and CDR2 YFSETQ. CDR3 length equals 12 residues. The CDR3, as DNA: TGCGCCAGCAGGTTGGAACGAGGGGAGCAGTACTTC. Protein sequence: CASRLERGEQYF.

The rearrangement joins TRBV2 to TRBJ2-2, with D perhaps matching TRBD2 (6 bases). Germline assignment: CDR1 SNHLY and CDR2 FYNNEI. V was shortened by 6 bases and J by 6 bases, with 17 bases between the two germline ends. The CDR3 has 15 residues. The CDR3 bases are TGTGCCAGCAGCGGTTTACTAGCTCCGGCCGGGGAGCTGTTTTTT. Translation: CASSGLLAPAGELFF.

The chain combines TRBV24-1 with TRBJ2-2; D possibly corresponds to TRBD1 (7 bases). V was cut by 4 bases and J by 5 bases, with 16 bases left in between. CDR1 is KGHDR and CDR2 is SFDVKD in the germline V gene. There are 16 residues in the CDR3. The CDR3 reads CATSDQGGPLTGELFF. The CDR3 nucleotides are TGTGCCACCAGTGACCAGGGGGGCCCGCTGACCGGGGAGCTGTTTTTT.